Below, 32 T cell receptor beta chains from the same sample are listed, as sequenced in a study of blood T cells in healthy people across ages. The second PCR ran about 6 to 12 cycles with a sample-barcoded 5' primer and J-beta primers. TCRdb re-analysed the 5' RACE reads in MiXCR, keeping a single row per CDR3 protein. The sample holds about 1.8 million distinct CDR3 sequences; approximately 50% are singletons and the top ten take approximately 2%. What was sequenced was blood. The receptors come from a woman between 40 and 55 years old in good health.

V is TRBV20-1 and J is TRBJ2-7; 9 positions match TRBD2. CDR1 and CDR2 from the germline V gene are DFQATT and SNEGSKA (reference sequence). This CDR3 is 15 amino acids long. Unmatched junction bases numbered 8, after V lost 3 bases and J lost 2 bases. The CDR3 DNA follows: TGCAGTGCTAGTCCCCCTAGCGGGGACCCCTACGAGCAGTACTTC. The encoded protein is CSASPPSGDPYEQYF.

This clonotype was seen a few times. The chain has TRBV11-2 and TRBJ2-5; a possible D gene is TRBD2 (6 bases). Trimming stripped 3 bases from V and 6 bases from J, with 11 bases between. This CDR3 region has 13 residues. CDR1 is SGHAT and CDR2 is FQNNGV in the germline V gene. The CDR3, as DNA: TGTGCCAGCAGCTTTGGAGGGAAGAAGACCCAGTACTTC. It yields the protein CASSFGGKKTQYF.

This chain connects TRBV10-3 to TRBJ2-3; 7 bases fit TRBD1. CDR3 length: 14 residues. The germline gives CDR1 ENHRY, CDR2 SYGVKD. V shed 5 bases, J shed 3 bases, and the junction held 5 bases outside the gene matches. The DNA for the CDR3 is TGTGCCATCAGTCGACAGGGAGCAACAGATACGCAGTATTTT. Residues: CAISRQGATDTQYF.

The chain couples TRBV12-5 to TRBJ2-3; D not resolved. Trimming took 3 bases from V and 3 from J, leaving 13 bases between them. The CDR3 is made up of 15 amino acids. Germline values: CDR1 LGHNT, CDR2 FRNRAP. The CDR3 sequence: CASGFCGVRTDTQYF. CDR3 coding DNA: TGTGCTAGTGGTTTCTGCGGAGTGCGGACAGATACGCAGTATTTT.

This clonotype was detected only a few times. The chain couples TRBV5-1 to TRBJ2-7; TRBD1 aligns across 7 bases. The J segment lost 2 bases and the V segment lost 4 bases, leaving 9 bases of the junction unmatched. Germline CDR1 reads SGHRS; CDR2 reads YFSETQ. The CDR3 contains 15 residues. The CDR3 sequence is CASSPGTVFPYEQYF. Written as DNA, the CDR3 is TGCGCCAGCAGCCCAGGGACAGTTTTTCCCTACGAGCAGTACTTC. Together with reference TRBV5-1 and TRBJ2-7, the CDR3 gives the full variable domain: KAGVTQTPRYLIKTRGQQVTLSCSPISGHRSVSWYQQTPGQGLQFLFEYFSETQRNKGNFPGRFSGRQFSNSRSEMNVSTLELGDSALYLCASSPGTVFPYEQYFGPGTRLTVT.

This clonotype was found a few times. The chain couples TRBV5-1 to TRBJ2-4, with D perhaps matching TRBD2 (6 bases). The CDR3 loop spans 16 amino acids. The V gene's germline CDR1 is SGHRS and CDR2 YFSETQ. V lost 4 bases to trimming and J lost 0 bases, with 14 bases between them. The DNA for the CDR3 is TGCGCCAGCAGCCCTAGCGTCTCTCTAGCCAAAAACATTCAGTACTTC. Protein: CASSPSVSLAKNIQYF.

V is TRBV5-1 and J is TRBJ2-5; the D is unclear. The DNA end lines up better with TRBJ2-1; the J call may be wrong. CDR1 is SGHRS and CDR2 is YFSETQ in the germline V gene. CDR3 size: 14 residues. The CDR3 DNA reads TGCGCCAGCACCCCCGGTGCGTACCAAGAGACCCAGTTCTTC. Encoded protein: CASTPGAYQETQFF.

The gene calls are TRBV6-5 and TRBJ2-5; possible D gene TRBD1, 5 bases. The CDR3 consists of 12 residues. Between the trimmed V and J ends, which lost 9 bases and 5 bases, there was a span of 13 bases. Germline assignment: CDR1 MNHEY and CDR2 SVGAGI. CDR3 residues: CARFQGRETQYF. The CDR3, as DNA: TGTGCCAGGTTCCAGGGAAGGGAGACCCAGTACTTC.

In DNA, the CDR3 is TGTGCCAGCAGCGTAGATGGGCGGGGTACGTTCTTC. It codes for CASSVDGRGTFF. This chain joins TRBV9 and TRBJ2-1; D is possibly TRBD2 (6 bases). The length of the CDR3 is 12 residues. V was trimmed by 0 bases and J by 15 bases, leaving 13 bases between them. Germline CDR1 and CDR2: SGDLS and YYNGEE.

J is TRBJ2-7 and V is TRBV28; no firm D call. The CDR3 runs to 13 residues. CDR1 is MDHEN and CDR2 is SYDVKM in the germline V gene. Trimming took 6 bases from V and 2 from J, leaving 11 bases between them. The DNA of the CDR3 is TGTGCCAGCAGCCCCACAGCAACCTACGAGCAGTACTTC. Translation gives CASSPTATYEQYF.

The rearrangement joins TRBV4-3 to TRBJ2-3; D not certain. CDR3 length: 15 residues. The V and J ends lost 2 bases and 1 base respectively, with 10 bases between them. Germline V gene data show CDR1 as LGHNA and CDR2 as YSLEER. The CDR3 nucleotides are TGCGCCAGCAGCCAATATGATGCGGGCACAGATACGCAGTATTTT. This encodes CASSQYDAGTDTQYF.

The chain links TRBV7-8 to TRBJ1-2; 7 bases map to TRBD1. The CDR3 totals 15 residues. The J segment lost 3 bases and the V segment lost 5 bases, leaving 9 bases of the junction unmatched. CDR1 and CDR2 (germline): SGHVS, FQNEAQ. CDR3 region: CASSGSGTVYYGYTF. The CDR3 nucleotides read TGTGCCAGCAGCGGGTCCGGGACAGTTTACTATGGCTACACCTTC.

This clonotype has only a few counts. The chain uses TRBV6-2 or TRBV6-3 and TRBJ1-1; 7 positions agree with TRBD1. The CDR3 extends over 15 amino acids. V lost 5 bases and J lost 11; bases outside the gene matches: 17. Germline CDR1 reads MNHEY; CDR2 reads SVGEGT. The DNA of the CDR3 is TGTGCCAGCAGTGACCCAGGTACAGGGGTCCGTGGCGCTTTCTTT. It is translated as CASSDPGTGVRGAFF.

The rearrangement uses TRBV7-9 and TRBJ1-5; D is unclear. The CDR3 length is 15 residues. Germline assignment: CDR1 SEHNR and CDR2 FQNEAQ (reference sequence). V was cut by 0 bases and J by 2 bases, with 8 bases left in between. The DNA for the CDR3 is TGTGCCAGCAGCTTAGCTCTCGTGGGCAATCAGCCCCAGCATTTT. Translation gives CASSLALVGNQPQHF.

This clonotype was detected only a few times. As DNA, the CDR3 is TGTGCCAGCAGCTCCGTCTCAGGGGCCCCCAGAGAGACCCAGTACTTC. Residues: CASSSVSGAPRETQYF. The chain links TRBV11-2 to TRBJ2-5; D is possibly TRBD1 (6 bases). Germline V CDR1 and CDR2: SGHAT, FQNNGV. This CDR3 region has 16 residues. V gave up 4 bases and J gave up 4 bases, with 19 bases separating them. The variable domain in full, completed from reference TRBV11-2 and TRBJ2-5, reads EAGVAQSPRYKIIEKRQSVAFWCNPISGHATLYWYQQILGQGPKLLIQFQNNGVVDDSQLPKDRFSAERLKGVDSTLKIQPAKLEDSAVYLCASSSVSGAPRETQYFGPGTRLLVL.

The rearrangement links TRBV5-1 to TRBJ2-5, with D possibly TRBD1 on 5 matching bases. The end of the DNA fits TRBJ2-7 better, so the J call may be wrong. This CDR3 is 14 amino acids long. Germline V lookup: CDR1 SGHRS, CDR2 YFSETQ. DNA for the CDR3: TGCGCCAGCAGCTTGGGGACAAGTGACTACGAGCAGTACTTC. This gives the protein CASSLGTSDYEQYF.

This clonotype occurred once. This rearrangement joins TRBV6-6 to TRBJ1-2; TRBD1 matches at 10 bases. The germline V gene encodes CDR1 MNHNY and CDR2 SVGAGI (reference sequence). The CDR3 loop spans 13 amino acids. V lost 10 bases and J lost 5; bases outside the gene matches: 7. The CDR3, as DNA: TGTGCCACCGGCGGACAGGGGGGGTATGGCTACACCTTC. Protein: CATGGQGGYGYTF.

A single count supports this clonotype. This chain connects TRBV6-2 or TRBV6-3 to TRBJ2-7; D assignment may be TRBD1 or TRBD2 (5 bases each). This CDR3 comprises 12 residues. V was trimmed by 7 bases and J by 5 bases, leaving 12 bases between them. Germline assignment: CDR1 MNHEY and CDR2 SVGEGT. The CDR3 spells CASKDEGHEQYF. The CDR3 region has the DNA TGTGCCAGCAAAGACGAGGGGCACGAGCAGTACTTC.

This clonotype was observed a single time. The chain employs TRBV20-1 and TRBJ1-1; D is possibly TRBD1 (6 bases). Germline CDR1 DFQATT, CDR2 SNEGSKA (reference sequence). Deletions cut 0 bases from V and 1 base from J, with 9 bases between. The CDR3 length is 14 residues. This CDR3 is CSARDGQTNTEAFF. The CDR3 coding sequence is TGCAGTGCTAGAGATGGACAGACGAACACTGAAGCTTTCTTT.

Of note for this clonotype: The junction departs from germline at one end; a sequencing error may be responsible. The V gene is TRBV7-6, the J gene TRBJ2-5; tentative D call: TRBD2 (5 bases). The J call is doubtful: the DNA matches TRBJ2-7 better. The CDR3 extends over 15 amino acids. Germline CDR1 and CDR2: SGHVS and FNYEAQ. The CDR3 here is CACSSGGPLTYEQYF. CDR3 sequence (DNA): TGTGCCTGCAGCTCTGGAGGACCCTTAACCTACGAGCAGTACTTC.

The V call is TRBV2, the J call TRBJ1-2; TRBD1 agrees at 12 bases. With 9 bases clipped from V and 9 bases from J, the junction kept 8 bases outside the gene matches. The CDR3 loop spans 13 amino acids. Germline lookup yields CDR1 SNHLY and CDR2 FYNNEI. CDR3 region: CARDRGQGASYTF. CDR3 sequence (DNA): TGTGCCAGGGACCGGGGACAGGGGGCGAGCTACACCTTC.

This sequence joins TRBV4-1 and TRBJ1-2, with 11 nucleotides matching TRBD1. Trimming removed 6 bases from V and 12 bases from J; junction bases left unmatched: 9. This CDR3 comprises 13 residues. Germline CDR1 is MGHRA and CDR2 is YSYEKL. CDR3 sequence reads: CASRQSGTGGDTF. The CDR3 DNA reads TGCGCCAGCAGACAGTCCGGGACAGGGGGGGACACCTTC.

This CDR3 is CSARGTLSYEQYF. CDR3 DNA: TGCAGTGCTAGAGGGACGTTGTCCTACGAGCAGTACTTC. The chain couples TRBV20-1 to TRBJ2-7; D gene unclear. The CDR3 totals 13 residues. Trimming pared 1 base from V and 1 base from J, leaving 8 bases between. Germline lookup yields CDR1 DFQATT and CDR2 SNEGSKA (reference sequence).

This clonotype has a count of ten or more. V is TRBV5-1 and J is TRBJ1-2; 9 bases line up with TRBD1. This CDR3 has 15 residues. The germline V gene has CDR1 SGHRS and CDR2 YFSETQ. V was pared by 4 bases and J by 2 bases, with 6 bases of the junction left unmatched. The CDR3 nucleotides read TGCGCCAGCAGCCCGGGGACAGGGACAAACTATGGCTACACCTTC. This sequence encodes CASSPGTGTNYGYTF.

V usage is TRBV5-6 and J usage is TRBJ2-1; D not resolved. The CDR3 covers 16 residues. Germline CDR1 reads SGHDT; CDR2 reads YYEEEE. The V gene lost 4 bases and the J gene lost 4 bases, with 18 bases spanning the gap. Here the CDR3 reads CASSPFEALGYNEQFF. The CDR3 DNA follows: TGTGCCAGCAGCCCATTTGAAGCGTTGGGTTACAATGAGCAGTTCTTC.

The chain links TRBV24-1 to TRBJ1-2; no firm D call. V dropped 5 bases and J dropped 4 bases, with 13 bases sitting between them. The CDR3 spans 14 residues. Germline lookup yields CDR1 KGHDR and CDR2 SFDVKD. CDR3 nucleotides: TGTGCCACCAGTGGGCTCGACAACTCCTATGGCTACACCTTC. Translating it yields CATSGLDNSYGYTF.

Notes on this clonotype: Being one base from a much bigger clone, this may be a read error. J is TRBJ2-5 and V is TRBV6-2 or TRBV6-3; tentative D call: TRBD1 (5 bases). CDR1 is MNHEY, CDR2 SVGEGT, per germline. The CDR3 consists of 14 residues. Trimming took 8 bases from V and 11 from J, leaving 24 bases between them. The CDR3 sequence: CASGARATYNEQYF. The CDR3 nucleotides are TGTGCCAGCGGGGCAAGGGCAACCTACAATGAGCAGTACTTC.

V is TRBV5-6 and J is TRBJ2-1; D remains ambiguous. Trimming left V 2 bases short and J 7 bases short, with 19 bases between. Per germline, CDR1 SGHDT and CDR2 YYEEEE. This CDR3 is 16 amino acids long. In DNA, the CDR3 is TGTGCCAGCAGCTTAATAAATCACCGGGCACTTAATGAGCAGTTCTTC. It is translated as CASSLINHRALNEQFF.

The rearrangement joins TRBV4-1 to TRBJ1-2, with no clear D. V shed 1 base and J shed 8 bases, with 11 bases lying between them. The CDR3 has 13 amino acids. The germline V gene encodes CDR1 MGHRA and CDR2 YSYEKL. Here the CDR3 DNA reads TGCGCCAGCAGCCAAGGGAGCCAGTGGGGCTACACCTTC. Protein product: CASSQGSQWGYTF.

The DNA for the CDR3 is TGTGCCAGTAGTGCCCTCTGGGCGGACGCGAACACCGGGGAGCTGTTTTTT. Its translation is CASSALWADANTGELFF. This chain connects TRBV19 to TRBJ2-2; no clear D. Trimming left V 5 bases short and J 0 bases short, with 16 bases between. Germline V gene lookup returns CDR1 LNHDA and CDR2 SQIVND (reference sequence). There are 17 residues in the CDR3.

This clonotype was recorded a few times. The chain's CDR3 is CASSSHGQGPYEQYF. CDR3 in DNA: TGTGCCAGCAGCTCTCACGGACAAGGCCCCTACGAGCAGTACTTC. The chain links TRBV28 to TRBJ2-7, with D possibly matching TRBD1 (5 bases). The CDR3 sequence is 15 residues long. Germline loops: CDR1 MDHEN, CDR2 SYDVKM. Trimming took off 6 bases at V and 2 bases at J, with 17 bases between the two ends.

The rearrangement links TRBV10-3 to TRBJ2-4; D may correspond to TRBD1 or TRBD2 (5 bases each). Germline CDR1 and CDR2: ENHRY and SYGVKD. V was shortened by 0 bases and J by 8 bases, with 17 bases between the two germline ends. This CDR3 has 16 residues. The CDR3 nucleotides read TGTGCCATCAGTGAGTCCAATGGGGACGGGGCTCACATTCAGTACTTC. Translated, it gives CAISESNGDGAHIQYF.